This T cell receptor (beta chain) was sequenced for a study of a mutant IDH1 vaccine in newly diagnosed glioma (dated by TCRdb to the early 2020s). A note on the overall study: Across visits V03 through V10, patients got a total of eight vaccinations, given in weeks 1, 3, 5, 7, 11, 15, 19 and 23. Vaccination started 4-6 weeks after radiotherapy alone, or was given together with temozolomide cycles in the groups whose treatment included chemotherapy. Of the roughly 34 treated patients, approximately 62% were male and about 40% were female, and a mean age of 40.4 years was recorded. Prior to enrollment, standard therapy consisting of radiotherapy alone, temozolomide alone, or radiochemotherapy with temozolomide had been administered to patients, with the combination being received by most patients. Peripheral blood samples were drawn at six visits, namely V03 (baseline), V05, V07, V10, V12 and V13. For exploratory analyses, around 26 treated patients had longitudinal TCRB deep sequencing done wherever samples were available.

Overall study results and their limits: No apparent relationship was observed between pseudoprogression and alterations in the top peripheral T cell clonotypes detected by TCRB sequencing. The authors noted that analyses of patient blood samples could not be reproduced because of sample limitations. Selection of PBMC samples for TCRB deep sequencing was based on availability. Across multiple MHC alleles, vaccine-induced immune responses were seen in around 93% of patients.

Sample time point, as interpreted from the label and publication: week 5, during vaccination. A 20-mer mutant IDH1 peptide at 300 micrograms in Montanide made up each vaccine dose, which was injected subcutaneously together with topical imiquimod. All donors had newly diagnosed IDH1-mutant astrocytomas of WHO grade 3 or 4 that showed loss of nuclear ATRX. The samples were drawn from NOA16, a multicentre, single-arm, open-label phase I trial in Germany that tested a mutant IDH1 peptide vaccine in humans for the first time. Genomic DNA for TCRB sequencing was extracted from EDTA blood using the DNeasy Blood and Tissue Kit. Of note for this clone: The specificity of this receptor is unknown. Per-base qualities were not stored, and no clone one base away is much larger.

Library prep was done by the immunoSEQ multiplex PCR assay. Rearranged TCR beta chain sequences were amplified using the hsTCRB Kit according to the manufacturer's protocol. TCRB libraries were sequenced on an Illumina MiSeq. On the study's bioinformatics: The kit vendor's proprietary platform handled demultiplexing, trimming and gene mapping. Not all clones reach the TCRdb copy of this immuneACCESS table, which keeps in-frame sequences only. Checked studies attribute under half of the gap to unresolved V genes and leave the rest unexplained. V, J and clone size were drawn from that table, and D and trimming were deduced from the DNA. The sample contains over 45,000 clones, about 88% of them found a single time. In total, the top ten clones hold less than 8% of the sample. V is clipped by 0 bases and J by 8 bases, and the sequence between their germline boundaries is 11 bases long. The germline V gene specifies LGHNA as CDR1 and YSLEER as CDR2. Spanning cysteine to phenylalanine, the CDR3 consists of 14 amino acids. The CDR3 DNA has 42 bases and is translated from base 1.

The input for sequencing was PBMCs, taken from a glioma patient whose treatment included an IDH1 peptide vaccine. The chain links TRBV4-3 with TRBJ2-1; the best D guess is TRBD1, with 5 bases matching. This clonotype originated in a woman aged 50 to 60 with glioma. The CDR3 region: CASSQEGALHEQFF. The base sequence is TGCGCCAGCAGCCAAGAAGGGGCCTTACATGAGCAGTTCTTC.